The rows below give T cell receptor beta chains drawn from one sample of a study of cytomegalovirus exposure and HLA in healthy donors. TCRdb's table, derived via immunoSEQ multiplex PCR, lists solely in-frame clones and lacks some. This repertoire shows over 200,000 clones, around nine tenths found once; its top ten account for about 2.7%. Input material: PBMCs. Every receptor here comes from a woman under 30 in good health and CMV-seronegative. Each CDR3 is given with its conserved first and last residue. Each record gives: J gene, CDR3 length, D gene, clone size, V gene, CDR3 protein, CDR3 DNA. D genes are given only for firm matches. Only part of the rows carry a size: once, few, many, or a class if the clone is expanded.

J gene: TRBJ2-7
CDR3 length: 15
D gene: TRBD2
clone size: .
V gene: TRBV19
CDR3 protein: CASSSGTSGAYEQYF
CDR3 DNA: TGTGCCAGTAGTTCCGGGACTAGCGGTGCCTACGAGCAGTACTTC

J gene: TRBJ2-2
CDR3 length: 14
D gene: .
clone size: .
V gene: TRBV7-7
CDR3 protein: CASSFAENTGELFF
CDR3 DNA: TGTGCTAGCAGCTTTGCGGAGAACACCGGGGAGCTGTTTTTT

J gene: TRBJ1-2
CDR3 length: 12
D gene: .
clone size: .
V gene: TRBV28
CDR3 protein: CASSLPDSSHTF
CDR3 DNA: TGTGCCAGCAGCCTTCCGGACAGTTCTCACACCTTC

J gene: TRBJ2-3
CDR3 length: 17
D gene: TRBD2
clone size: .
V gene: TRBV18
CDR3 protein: CASSPPRLAGELDTQYF
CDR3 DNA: TGTGCCAGCTCACCACCCCGACTAGCGGGAGAATTAGATACGCAGTATTTT

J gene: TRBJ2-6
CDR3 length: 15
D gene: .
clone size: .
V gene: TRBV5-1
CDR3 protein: CASSSDFSGANVLTF
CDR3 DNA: TGCGCCAGCAGCTCAGACTTCTCTGGGGCCAACGTCCTGACTTTC

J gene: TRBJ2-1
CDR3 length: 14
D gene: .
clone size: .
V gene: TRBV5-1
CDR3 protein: CASSLGGLVNEQFF
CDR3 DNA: TGCGCCAGCAGCTTGGGGGGACTCGTGAATGAGCAGTTCTTC

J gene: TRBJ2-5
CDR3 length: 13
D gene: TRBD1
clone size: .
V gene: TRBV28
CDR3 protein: CASSFSGGETQYF
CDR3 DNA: TGTGCCAGCAGTTTTTCAGGGGGAGAGACCCAGTACTTC

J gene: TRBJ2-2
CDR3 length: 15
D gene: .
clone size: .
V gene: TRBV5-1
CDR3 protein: CASSFGQPNTGELFF
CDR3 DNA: TGCGCCAGCAGCTTCGGACAGCCGAACACCGGGGAGCTGTTTTTT

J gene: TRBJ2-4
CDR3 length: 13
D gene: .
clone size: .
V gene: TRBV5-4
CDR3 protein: CASSPPRPGIQYF
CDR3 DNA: TGTGCCAGCAGCCCCCCGCGGCCGGGCATTCAGTACTTC

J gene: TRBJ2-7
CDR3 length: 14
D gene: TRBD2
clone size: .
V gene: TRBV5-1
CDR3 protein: CASSSGSNVNEQYF
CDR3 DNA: TGCGCCAGCAGCAGCGGGAGTAATGTCAACGAGCAGTACTTC

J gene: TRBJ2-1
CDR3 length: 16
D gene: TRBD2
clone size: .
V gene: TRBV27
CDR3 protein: CASSGIGLALNNEQFF
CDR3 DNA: TGTGCCAGCAGTGGAATCGGACTAGCGCTAAACAATGAGCAGTTCTTC

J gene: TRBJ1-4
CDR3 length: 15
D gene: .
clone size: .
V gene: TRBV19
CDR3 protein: CASRLHRSTNEKLFF
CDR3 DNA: TGTGCCAGCCGACTTCATAGGTCAACTAATGAAAAACTGTTTTTT

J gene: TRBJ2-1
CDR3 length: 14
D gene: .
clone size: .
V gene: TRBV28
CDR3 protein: CASRKDRNYNEQFF
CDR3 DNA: TGTGCCAGCAGGAAAGACAGGAACTACAATGAGCAGTTCTTC

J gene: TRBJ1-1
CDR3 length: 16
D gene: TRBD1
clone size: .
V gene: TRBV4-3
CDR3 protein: CASSQDSGTGWTEAFF
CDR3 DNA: TGCGCCAGCAGCCAAGATTCGGGGACAGGGTGGACTGAAGCTTTCTTT

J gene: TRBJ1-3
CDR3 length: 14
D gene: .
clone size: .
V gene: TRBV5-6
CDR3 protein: CASSLEWQGNTIYF
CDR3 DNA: TGTGCCAGCAGCTTGGAGTGGCAGGGAAACACCATATATTTT

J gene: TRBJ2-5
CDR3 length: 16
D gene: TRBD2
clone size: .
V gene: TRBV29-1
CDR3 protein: CSVEDQGTSVQETQYF
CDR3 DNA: TGCAGCGTTGAAGATCAGGGTACTAGCGTCCAAGAGACCCAGTACTTC

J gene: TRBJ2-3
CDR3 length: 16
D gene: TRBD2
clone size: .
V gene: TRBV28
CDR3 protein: CASSPRLAGATDTQYF
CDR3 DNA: TGTGCCAGCAGTCCTCGACTAGCGGGAGCGACAGATACGCAGTATTTT

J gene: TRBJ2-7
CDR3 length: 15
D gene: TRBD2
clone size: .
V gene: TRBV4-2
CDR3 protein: CASSREGRELGEQYF
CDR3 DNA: TGTGCCAGCAGCCGCGAGGGGCGGGAGCTCGGCGAGCAGTACTTC

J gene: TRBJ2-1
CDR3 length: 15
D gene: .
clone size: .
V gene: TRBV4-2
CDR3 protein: CASSQDPGSYNEQFF
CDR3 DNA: TGTGCCAGCAGCCAAGATCCGGGCTCCTACAATGAGCAGTTCTTC

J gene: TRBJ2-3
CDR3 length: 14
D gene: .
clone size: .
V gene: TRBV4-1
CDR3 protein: CASSPNRVEDTQYF
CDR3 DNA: TGCGCCAGCAGCCCAAACAGGGTCGAAGATACGCAGTATTTT

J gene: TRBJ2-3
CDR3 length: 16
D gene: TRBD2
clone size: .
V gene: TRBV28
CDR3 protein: CASPYPSGRAEDTQYF
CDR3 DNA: TGTGCCAGCCCATATCCTAGCGGGAGGGCCGAAGATACGCAGTATTTT

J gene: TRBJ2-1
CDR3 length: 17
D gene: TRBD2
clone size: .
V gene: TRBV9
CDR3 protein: CASSVGTRGTSYNEQFF
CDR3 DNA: TGTGCCAGCAGCGTAGGGACTAGAGGAACCTCCTACAATGAGCAGTTCTTC

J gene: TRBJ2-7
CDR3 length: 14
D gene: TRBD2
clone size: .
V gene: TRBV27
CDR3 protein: CASSLGGGLGEQYF
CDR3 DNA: TGTGCCAGCAGTTTAGGGGGGGGTTTGGGAGAGCAGTACTTC

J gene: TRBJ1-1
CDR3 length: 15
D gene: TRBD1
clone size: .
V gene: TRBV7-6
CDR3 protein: CASSSRQGTNTEAFF
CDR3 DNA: TGTGCCAGCAGCTCAAGACAGGGAACCAACACTGAAGCTTTCTTT

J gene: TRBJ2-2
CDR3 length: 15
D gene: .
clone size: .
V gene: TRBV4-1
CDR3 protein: CASSQSTGASGELFF
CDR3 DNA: TGCGCCAGCAGCCAATCCACGGGAGCCTCCGGGGAGCTGTTTTTT

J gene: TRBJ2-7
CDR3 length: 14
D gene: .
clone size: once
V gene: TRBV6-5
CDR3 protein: CASSEGGGTYEQYF
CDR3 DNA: TGTGCCAGCAGCGAAGGCGGCGGAACCTACGAGCAGTACTTC

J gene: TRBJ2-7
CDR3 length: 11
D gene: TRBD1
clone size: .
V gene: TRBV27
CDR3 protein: CASSYRDRQYF
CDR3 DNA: TGTGCCAGCAGTTACCGGGACAGGCAGTACTTC

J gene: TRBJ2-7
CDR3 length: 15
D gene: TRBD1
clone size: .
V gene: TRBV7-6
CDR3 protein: CASSPTGQGGYEQYF
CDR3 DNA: TGTGCCAGCAGCCCCACGGGACAGGGAGGCTACGAGCAGTACTTC

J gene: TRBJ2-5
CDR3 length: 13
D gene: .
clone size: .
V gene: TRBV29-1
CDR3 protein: CSVEWVGGETQYF
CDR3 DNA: TGCAGCGTTGAATGGGTGGGGGGAGAGACCCAGTACTTC